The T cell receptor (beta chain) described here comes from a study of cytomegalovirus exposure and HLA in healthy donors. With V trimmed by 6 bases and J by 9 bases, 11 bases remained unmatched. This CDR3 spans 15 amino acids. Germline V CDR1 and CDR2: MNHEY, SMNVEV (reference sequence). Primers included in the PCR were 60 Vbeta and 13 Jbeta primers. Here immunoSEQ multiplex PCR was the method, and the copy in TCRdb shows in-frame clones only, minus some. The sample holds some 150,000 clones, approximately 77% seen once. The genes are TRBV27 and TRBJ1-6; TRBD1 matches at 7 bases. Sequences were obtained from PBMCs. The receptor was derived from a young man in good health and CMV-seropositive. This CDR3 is CASRSLGQVRSPLHF. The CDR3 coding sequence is TGTGCCAGCAGATCGCTCGGACAGGTTCGTTCACCCCTCCACTTT.